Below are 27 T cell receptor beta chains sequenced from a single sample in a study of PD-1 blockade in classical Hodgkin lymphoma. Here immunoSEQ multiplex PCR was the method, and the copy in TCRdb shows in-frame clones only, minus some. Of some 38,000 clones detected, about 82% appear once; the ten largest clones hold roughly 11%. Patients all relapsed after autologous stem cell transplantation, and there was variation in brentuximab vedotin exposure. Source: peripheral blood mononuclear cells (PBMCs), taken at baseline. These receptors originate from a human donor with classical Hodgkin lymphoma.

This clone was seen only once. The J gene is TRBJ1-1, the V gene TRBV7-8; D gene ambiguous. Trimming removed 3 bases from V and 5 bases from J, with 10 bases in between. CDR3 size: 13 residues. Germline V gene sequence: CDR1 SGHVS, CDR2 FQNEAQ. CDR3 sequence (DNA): TGTGCCAGCAGCTTTTACTTGGGGACTGAAGCTTTCTTT. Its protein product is CASSFYLGTEAFF. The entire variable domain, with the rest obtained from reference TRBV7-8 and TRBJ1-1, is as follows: GAGVSQSPRYKVAKRGQDVALRCDPISGHVSLFWYQQALGQGPEFLTYFQNEAQLDKSGLPSDRFFAERPEGSVSTLKIQRTQQEDSAVYLCASSFYLGTEAFFGQGTRLTVV.

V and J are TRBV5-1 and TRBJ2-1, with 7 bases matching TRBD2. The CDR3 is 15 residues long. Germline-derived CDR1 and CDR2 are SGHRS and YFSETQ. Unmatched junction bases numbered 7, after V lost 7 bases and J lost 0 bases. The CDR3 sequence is CASGASGSSYNEQFF. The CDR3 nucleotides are TGCGCCAGCGGCGCTAGCGGAAGCTCCTACAATGAGCAGTTCTTC.

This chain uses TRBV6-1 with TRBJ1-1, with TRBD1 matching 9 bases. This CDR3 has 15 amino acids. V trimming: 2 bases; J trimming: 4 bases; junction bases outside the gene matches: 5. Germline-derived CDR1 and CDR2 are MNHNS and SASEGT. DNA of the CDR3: TGTGCCAGCAGTGAACCGGGACAGGGTAGCACTGAAGCTTTCTTT. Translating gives CASSEPGQGSTEAFF.

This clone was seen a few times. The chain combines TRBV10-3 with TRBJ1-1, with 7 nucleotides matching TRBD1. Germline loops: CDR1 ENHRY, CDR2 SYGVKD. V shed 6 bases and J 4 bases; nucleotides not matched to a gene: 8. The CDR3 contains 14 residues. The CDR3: CAIRLTGSGTEAFF. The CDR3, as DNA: TGTGCCATCAGGCTGACAGGGTCTGGCACTGAAGCTTTCTTT.

CDR3 in DNA: TGCGCCAGCAGCCGTAACAGAGAGGATACGCAGTATTTT. Its protein is CASSRNREDTQYF. This sequence joins TRBV4-1 and TRBJ2-3; D remains unclear. The CDR3 covers 13 residues. The V gene's germline CDR1 is MGHRA and CDR2 YSYEKL. V gave up 4 bases and J gave up 6 bases, with 11 bases separating them.

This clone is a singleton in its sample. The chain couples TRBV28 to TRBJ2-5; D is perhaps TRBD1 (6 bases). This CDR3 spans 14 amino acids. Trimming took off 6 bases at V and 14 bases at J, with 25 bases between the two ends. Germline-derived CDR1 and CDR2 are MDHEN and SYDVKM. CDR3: CASSRTAKNRYAYF. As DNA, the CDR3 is TGTGCCAGCAGCCGGACAGCAAAAAACCGATATGCCTACTTC. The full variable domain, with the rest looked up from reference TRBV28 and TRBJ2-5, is DVKVTQSSRYLVKRTGEKVFLECVQDMDHENMFWYRQDPGLGLRLIYFSYDVKMKEKGDIPEGYSVSREKKERFSLILESASTNQTSMYLCASSRTAKNRYAYFGPGTRLLVL.

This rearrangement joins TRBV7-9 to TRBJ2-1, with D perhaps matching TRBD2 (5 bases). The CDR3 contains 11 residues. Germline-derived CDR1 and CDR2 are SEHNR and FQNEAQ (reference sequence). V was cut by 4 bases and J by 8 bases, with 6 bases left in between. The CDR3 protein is CASSWRDEQFF. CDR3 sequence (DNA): TGTGCCAGCAGCTGGCGGGATGAGCAGTTCTTC.

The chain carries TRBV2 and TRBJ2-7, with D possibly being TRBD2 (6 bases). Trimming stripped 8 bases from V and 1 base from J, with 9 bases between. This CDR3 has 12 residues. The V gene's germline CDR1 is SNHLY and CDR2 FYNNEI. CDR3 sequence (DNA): TGTGCCAGCCAGGAGGGGTCCTACGAGCAGTACTTC. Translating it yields CASQEGSYEQYF.

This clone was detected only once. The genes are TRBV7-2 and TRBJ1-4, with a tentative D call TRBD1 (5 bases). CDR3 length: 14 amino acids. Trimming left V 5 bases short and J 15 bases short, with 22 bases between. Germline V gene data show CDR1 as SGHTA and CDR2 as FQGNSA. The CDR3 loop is CASSDFSGGPGVFF. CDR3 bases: TGTGCCAGCAGCGACTTCAGCGGGGGTCCGGGGGTGTTTTTT.

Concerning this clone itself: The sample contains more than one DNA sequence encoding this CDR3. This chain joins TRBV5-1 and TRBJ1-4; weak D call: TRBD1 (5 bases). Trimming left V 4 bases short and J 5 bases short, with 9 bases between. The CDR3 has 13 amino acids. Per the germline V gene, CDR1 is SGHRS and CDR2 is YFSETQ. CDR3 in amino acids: CASSRDRNEKLFF. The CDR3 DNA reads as TGCGCCAGCAGCCGGGACCGAAATGAAAAACTGTTTTTT.

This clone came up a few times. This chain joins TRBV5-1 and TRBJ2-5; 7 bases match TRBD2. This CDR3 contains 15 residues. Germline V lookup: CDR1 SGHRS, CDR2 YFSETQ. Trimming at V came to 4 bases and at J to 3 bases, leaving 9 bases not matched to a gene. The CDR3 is CASSQTTAGEETQYF. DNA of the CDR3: TGCGCCAGCAGCCAGACGACGGCGGGGGAAGAGACCCAGTACTTC.

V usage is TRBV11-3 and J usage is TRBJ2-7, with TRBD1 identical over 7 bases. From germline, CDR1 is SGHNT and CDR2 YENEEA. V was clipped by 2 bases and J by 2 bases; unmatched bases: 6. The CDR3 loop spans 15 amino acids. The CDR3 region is CASSLKGDRAYEQYF. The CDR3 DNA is TGTGCCAGCAGCTTAAAAGGTGACAGGGCCTACGAGCAGTACTTC. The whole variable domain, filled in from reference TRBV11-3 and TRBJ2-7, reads EAGVVQSPRYKIIEKKQPVAFWCNPISGHNTLYWYLQNLGQGPELLIRYENEEAVDDSQLPKDRFSAERLKGVDSTLKIQPAELGDSAVYLCASSLKGDRAYEQYFGPGTRLTVT.

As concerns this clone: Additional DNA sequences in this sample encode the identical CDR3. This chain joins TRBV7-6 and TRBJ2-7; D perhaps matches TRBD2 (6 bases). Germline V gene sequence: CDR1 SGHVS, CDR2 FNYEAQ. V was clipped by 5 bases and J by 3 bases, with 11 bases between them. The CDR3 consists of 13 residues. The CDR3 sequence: CASSSGPNYEQYF. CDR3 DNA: TGTGCCAGCAGCAGCGGGCCTAACTACGAGCAGTACTTC. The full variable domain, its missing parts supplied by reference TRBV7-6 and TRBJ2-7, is GAGVSQSPRYKVTKRGQDVALRCDPISGHVSLYWYRQALGQGPEFLTYFNYEAQQDKSGLPNDRFSAERPEGSISTLTIQRTEQRDSAMYRCASSSGPNYEQYFGPGTRLTVT.

The CDR3: CASSNRGRTEAFF. CDR3 nucleotide sequence: TGTGCCAGTAGCAACAGGGGTCGCACTGAAGCTTTCTTT. The chain couples TRBV19 to TRBJ1-1; 7 bases fit TRBD1. Germline assignment: CDR1 LNHDA and CDR2 SQIVND (reference sequence). The CDR3 has 13 residues. Losses at the gene ends were 6 bases for V and 4 bases for J; bases not matched to a gene: 5.

CDR3 in DNA: TGTGCCACCAGCAGAGATCTTGGGGTGGGAAGAGTGCGGTTCTTC. This encodes CATSRDLGVGRVRFF. The chain employs TRBV15 and TRBJ2-1; D ambiguous. Deletions cut 0 bases from V and 15 bases from J, with 21 bases between. Per germline, CDR1 LNHNV and CDR2 YYDKDF (reference sequence). The CDR3 has 15 amino acids.

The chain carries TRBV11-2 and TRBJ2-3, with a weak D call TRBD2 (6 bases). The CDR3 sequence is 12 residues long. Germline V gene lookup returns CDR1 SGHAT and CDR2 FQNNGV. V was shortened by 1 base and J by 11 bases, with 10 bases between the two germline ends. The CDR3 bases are TGTGCCAGCAGCTTAGCGGTGGGAGGGCAGTATTTT. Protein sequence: CASSLAVGGQYF.

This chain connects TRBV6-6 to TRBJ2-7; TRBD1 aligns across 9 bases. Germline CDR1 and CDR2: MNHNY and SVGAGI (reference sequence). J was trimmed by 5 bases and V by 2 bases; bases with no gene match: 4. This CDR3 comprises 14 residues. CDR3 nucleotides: TGTGCCAGCAGTTACCCAGGACAGGGGAACGAGCAGTACTTC. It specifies CASSYPGQGNEQYF.

The CDR3 bases are TGTGCCAGCAGTTACTCGGGCGGGAGGGGAACAGATACGCAGTATTTT. This encodes CASSYSGGRGTDTQYF. The rearrangement uses TRBV6-6 and TRBJ2-3, with 9 bases lining up with TRBD2. The CDR3 contains 16 residues. V lost 0 bases to trimming and J lost 3 bases; unmatched junction nucleotides: 4. The germline gives CDR1 MNHNY, CDR2 SVGAGI (reference sequence).

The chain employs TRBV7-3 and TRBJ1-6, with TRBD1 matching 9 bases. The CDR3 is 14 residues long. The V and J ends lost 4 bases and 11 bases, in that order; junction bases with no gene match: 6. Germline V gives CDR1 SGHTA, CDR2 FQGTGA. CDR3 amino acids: CASSSTGGLTPLHF. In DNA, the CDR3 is TGTGCCAGCAGCTCCACAGGGGGCTTGACACCCCTCCACTTT.

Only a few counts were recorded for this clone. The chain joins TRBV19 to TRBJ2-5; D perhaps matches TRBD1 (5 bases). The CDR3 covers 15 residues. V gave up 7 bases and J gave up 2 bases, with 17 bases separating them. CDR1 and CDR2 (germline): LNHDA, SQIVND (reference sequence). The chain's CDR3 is CASTSRGLGQETQYF. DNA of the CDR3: TGTGCCAGTACCTCAAGGGGCTTGGGGCAAGAGACCCAGTACTTC. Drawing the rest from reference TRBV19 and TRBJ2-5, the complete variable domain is DGGITQSPKYLFRKEGQNVTLSCEQNLNHDAMYWYRQDPGQGLRLIYYSQIVNDFQKGDIAEGYSVSREKKESFPLTVTSAQKNPTAFYLCASTSRGLGQETQYFGPGTRLLVL.

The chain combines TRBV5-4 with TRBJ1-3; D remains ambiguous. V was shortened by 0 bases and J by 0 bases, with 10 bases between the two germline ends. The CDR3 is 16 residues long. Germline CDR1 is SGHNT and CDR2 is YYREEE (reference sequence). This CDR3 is CASSLDPITSGNTIYF. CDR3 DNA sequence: TGTGCCAGCAGCTTGGATCCTATCACCTCTGGAAACACCATATATTTT.

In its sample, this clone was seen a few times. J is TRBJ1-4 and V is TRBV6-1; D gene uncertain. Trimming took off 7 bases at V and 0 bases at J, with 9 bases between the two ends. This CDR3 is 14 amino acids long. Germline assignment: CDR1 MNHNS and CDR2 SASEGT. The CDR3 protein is CASNLEATNEKLFF. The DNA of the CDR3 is TGTGCCAGCAATTTGGAAGCAACTAATGAAAAACTGTTTTTT.

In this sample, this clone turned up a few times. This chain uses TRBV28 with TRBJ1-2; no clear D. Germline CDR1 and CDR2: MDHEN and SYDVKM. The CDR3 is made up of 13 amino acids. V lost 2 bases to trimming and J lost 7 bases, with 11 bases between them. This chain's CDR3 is CASSLEQTGGYTF. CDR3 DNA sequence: TGTGCCAGCAGTTTAGAGCAGACCGGTGGCTACACCTTC.

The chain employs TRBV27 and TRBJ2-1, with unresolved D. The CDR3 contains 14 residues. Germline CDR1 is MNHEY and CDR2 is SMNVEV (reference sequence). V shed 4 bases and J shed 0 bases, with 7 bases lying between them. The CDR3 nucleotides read TGTGCCAGCAGTTACCTGAGCTCCTACAATGAGCAGTTCTTC. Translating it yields CASSYLSSYNEQFF.

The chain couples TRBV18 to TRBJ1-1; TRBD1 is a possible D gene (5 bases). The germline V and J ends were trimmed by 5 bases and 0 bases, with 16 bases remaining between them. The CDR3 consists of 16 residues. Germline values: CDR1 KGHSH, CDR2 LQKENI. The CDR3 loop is CASSTGGLWVNTEAFF. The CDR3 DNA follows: TGTGCCAGCTCAACCGGGGGGTTGTGGGTGAACACTGAAGCTTTCTTT.

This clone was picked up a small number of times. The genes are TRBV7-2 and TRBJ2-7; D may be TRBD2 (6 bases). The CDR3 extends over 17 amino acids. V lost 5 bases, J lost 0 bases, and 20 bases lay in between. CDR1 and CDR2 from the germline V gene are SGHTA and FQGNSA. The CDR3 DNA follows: TGTGCCAGCAGCCGCTCGATGGGGGAGGTCAGCTCCTACGAGCAGTACTTC. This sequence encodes CASSRSMGEVSSYEQYF.

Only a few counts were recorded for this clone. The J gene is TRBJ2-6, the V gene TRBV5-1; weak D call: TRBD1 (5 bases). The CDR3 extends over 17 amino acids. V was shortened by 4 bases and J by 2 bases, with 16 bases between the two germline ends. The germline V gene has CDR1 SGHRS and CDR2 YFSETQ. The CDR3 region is CASSTEPGLAGANVLTF. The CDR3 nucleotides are TGCGCCAGCAGCACGGAACCAGGGTTGGCTGGGGCCAACGTCCTGACTTTC.